This TCR beta chain was sequenced during a study of cytomegalovirus exposure and HLA in healthy donors. Turning to this clone: The target antigen is unknown.

Deletions cut 3 bases from V and 0 bases from J, with 11 bases between. The CDR3 runs 15 residues. The germline gives CDR1 SGHRS, CDR2 YFSETQ. The primer mix had 60 Vbeta and 13 Jbeta primers. Using immunoSEQ multiplex PCR, the repertoire was profiled, and TCRdb retains in-frame clones only, with some absent. The repertoire has 60,000 to 90,000 clones, 80% to 90% of them found once; the top ten carry 15% to 20%. Whole-study findings and limits: Testing in vitro showed three CMV-associated chains specific for CMV antigens.

Source material: PBMCs. This TCR was sampled from a man aged 65 to 85 in good health and CMV-seropositive. J is TRBJ2-3 and V is TRBV5-1; D gene ambiguous. The CDR3 coding sequence is TGCGCCAGCAGCTCCGGTAGAGATAGCACAGATACGCAGTATTTT. It is translated as CASSSGRDSTDTQYF.